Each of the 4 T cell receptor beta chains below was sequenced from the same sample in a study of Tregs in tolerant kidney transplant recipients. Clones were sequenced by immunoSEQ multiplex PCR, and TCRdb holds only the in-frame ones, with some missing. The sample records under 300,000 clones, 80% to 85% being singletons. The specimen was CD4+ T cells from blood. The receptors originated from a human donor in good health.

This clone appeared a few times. CDR3 bases: TGCACCAGCAGCCAAGAGAGTCAGAAACGGACTGAAGCTTTCTTT. This gives the protein CTSSQESQKRTEAFF. The genes are TRBV1 and TRBJ1-1. TRBV1 is a documented pseudogene. There are 15 residues in the CDR3.

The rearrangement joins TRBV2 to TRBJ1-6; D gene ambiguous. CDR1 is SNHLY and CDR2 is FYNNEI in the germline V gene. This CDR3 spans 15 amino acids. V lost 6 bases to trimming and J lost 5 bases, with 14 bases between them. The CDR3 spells CASSTGLGDNSPLHF. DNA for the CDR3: TGTGCCAGCAGCACGGGCCTCGGGGATAATTCACCCCTCCACTTT.

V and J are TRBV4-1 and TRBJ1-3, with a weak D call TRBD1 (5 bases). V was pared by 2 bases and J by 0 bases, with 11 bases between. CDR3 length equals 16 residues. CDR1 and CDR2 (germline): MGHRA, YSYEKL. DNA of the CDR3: TGCGCCAGCAGCCAACCGGGACGGAACTCTGGAAACACCATATATTTT. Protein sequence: CASSQPGRNSGNTIYF.

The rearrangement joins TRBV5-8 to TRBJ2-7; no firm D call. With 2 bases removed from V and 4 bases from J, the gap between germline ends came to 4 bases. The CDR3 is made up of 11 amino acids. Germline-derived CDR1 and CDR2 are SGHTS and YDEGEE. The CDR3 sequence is CASSFLYEQYF. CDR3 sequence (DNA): TGTGCCAGCAGCTTCCTTTACGAGCAGTACTTC.